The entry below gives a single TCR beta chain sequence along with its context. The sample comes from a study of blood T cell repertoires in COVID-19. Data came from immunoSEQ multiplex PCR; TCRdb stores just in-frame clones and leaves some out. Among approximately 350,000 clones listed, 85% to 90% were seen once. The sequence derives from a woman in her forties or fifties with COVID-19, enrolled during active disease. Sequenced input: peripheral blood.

CDR3 amino acids: CASSQGLADGDEQFF. CDR3 in DNA: TGTGCCAGCAGCCAAGGCCTAGCCGACGGGGATGAGCAGTTCTTC. This chain links TRBV7-9 with TRBJ2-1, with D perhaps TRBD2 (5 bases). The CDR3 consists of 15 residues. Between the trimmed V and J ends, which lost 5 bases and 8 bases, there was a span of 19 bases. The germline V gene has CDR1 SEHNR and CDR2 FQNEAQ (reference sequence).